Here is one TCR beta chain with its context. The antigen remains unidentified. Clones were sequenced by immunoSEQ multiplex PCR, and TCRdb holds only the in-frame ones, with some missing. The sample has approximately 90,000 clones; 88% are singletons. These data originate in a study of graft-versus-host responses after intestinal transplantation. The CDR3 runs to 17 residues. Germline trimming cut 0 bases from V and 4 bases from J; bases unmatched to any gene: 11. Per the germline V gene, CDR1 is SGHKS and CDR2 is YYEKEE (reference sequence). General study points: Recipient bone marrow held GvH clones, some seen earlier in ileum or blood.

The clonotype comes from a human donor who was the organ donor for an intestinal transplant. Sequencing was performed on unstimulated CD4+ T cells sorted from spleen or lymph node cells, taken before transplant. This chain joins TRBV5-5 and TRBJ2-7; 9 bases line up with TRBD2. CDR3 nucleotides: TGTGCCAGCAGCTTGGAGTTAGCGGGGGACAAACCTTACGAGCAGTACTTC. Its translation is CASSLELAGDKPYEQYF.